The next 11 T cell receptor beta chains were all read from a single sample in a study of shared clonotypes between healthy human individuals. Assay used: immunoSEQ multiplex PCR; TCRdb lists only in-frame clones, some missing. The sample records 600,000 to 750,000 clones, approximately 72% being singletons. Material: memory CD4+ T cells sorted from blood. The subset was: CD45RA-negative fraction. The receptors were sampled from a woman aged 25 to 45 in good health.

The CDR3 region has the DNA TGTGCCAGTAGTATTATCACTAGCGGATACAATGAGCAGTTCTTC. Translated: CASSIITSGYNEQFF. This chain links TRBV19 with TRBJ2-1, with 8 bases that match TRBD2. The CDR3 contains 15 residues. J lost 4 bases, V lost 3 bases, and 5 bases had no gene match. Per the germline V gene, CDR1 is LNHDA and CDR2 is SQIVND (reference sequence).

Concerning this clone itself: A much larger clone is a single base away; this may be a read error. The chain combines TRBV2 with TRBJ2-5; D is unclear. The CDR3 has 11 residues. Per germline, CDR1 SNHLY and CDR2 FYNNEI. The germline V and J ends were trimmed by 5 bases and 4 bases, with 5 bases remaining between them. In DNA, the CDR3 is TGTGCCAGCAGTTTCTCAGAGACCCAGTACTTC. It encodes CASSFSETQYF.

In this sample, this clone turned up once. The rearrangement joins TRBV28 to TRBJ2-5; 10 nucleotides line up with TRBD1. The trim removed 4 bases at V and 1 base at J, leaving 6 bases unmatched. This CDR3 contains 16 residues. The germline V gene has CDR1 MDHEN and CDR2 SYDVKM. CDR3 nucleotide sequence: TGTGCCAGCAGTTCTCTCCGGGACAGGGGCCAAGAGACCCAGTACTTC. This codes for CASSSLRDRGQETQYF.

This clone was recorded once. The chain employs TRBV25-1 and TRBJ2-5; the D gene is possibly TRBD2 (7 bases). The V gene's germline CDR1 is MGHDK and CDR2 SYGVNS. CDR3 length: 14 residues. V lost 5 bases and J 7 bases, leaving 17 bases between the germline ends. The CDR3 spells CASSHLGGAGTQYF. The CDR3 nucleotides are TGTGCCAGCAGTCACCTGGGGGGGGCTGGGACCCAGTACTTC.

The chain recombines TRBV18 with TRBJ2-1; 11 nucleotides line up with TRBD2. Germline V lookup: CDR1 KGHSH, CDR2 LQKENI. V lost 3 bases to trimming and J lost 5 bases; unmatched junction nucleotides: 9. This CDR3 has 17 amino acids. The CDR3 DNA follows: TGTGCCAGCTCACCGCAAGAACGGGGACTAGCGGACAATGAGCAGTTCTTC. Its translation is CASSPQERGLADNEQFF. The full variable domain, completed using reference TRBV18 and TRBJ2-1, is NAGVMQNPRHLVRRRGQEARLRCSPMKGHSHVYWYRQLPEEGLKFMVYLQKENIIDESGMPKERFSAEFPKEGPSILRIQQVVRGDSAAYFCASSPQERGLADNEQFFGPGTRLTVL.

With regard to this clone: The same CDR3 is also encoded by other DNA sequences in this sample. This chain connects TRBV28 to TRBJ1-5; no reliable D call. CDR1 and CDR2 from the germline V gene are MDHEN and SYDVKM. The CDR3 extends over 14 amino acids. V lost 3 bases and J lost 2, with 8 bases in between. This CDR3 is CASSFLLGNQPQHF. DNA for the CDR3: TGTGCCAGCAGTTTCCTCCTAGGCAATCAGCCCCAGCATTTT.

This clone was seen only a few times. The chain links TRBV18 to TRBJ1-5; no definite D call. Germline values: CDR1 KGHSH, CDR2 LQKENI. CDR3 length equals 13 residues. The V end lost 2 bases, the J end lost 7 bases, and 9 bases lay between the germline ends. In DNA form, the CDR3 reads TGTGCCAGCTCACCAGGGGAGAGGCAGCCCCAGCATTTT. Residues: CASSPGERQPQHF.

The chain has TRBV30 and TRBJ1-3; D remains ambiguous. The CDR3 runs 14 residues. Germline V CDR1 and CDR2: GTSNPN, SVGIG (reference sequence). Between the trimmed V and J ends, which lost 3 bases and 0 bases, there was a span of 9 bases. The CDR3 nucleotides read TGTGCCTGGAGCCCCGGAGGCTCTGGAAACACCATATATTTT. The encoded protein is CAWSPGGSGNTIYF.

For the CDR3, the DNA is TGCGCCAGCAGCTTGGCGGGGGGCGGAAACAATCAGCCCCAGCATTTT. It specifies CASSLAGGGNNQPQHF. This sequence joins TRBV5-1 and TRBJ1-5; D may be TRBD1 (6 bases). Per the germline V gene, CDR1 is SGHRS and CDR2 is YFSETQ. The CDR3 contains 16 residues. Trimming took 0 bases from V and 3 from J, leaving 13 bases between them. The whole variable domain, remainder taken from reference TRBV5-1 and TRBJ1-5, is KAGVTQTPRYLIKTRGQQVTLSCSPISGHRSVSWYQQTPGQGLQFLFEYFSETQRNKGNFPGRFSGRQFSNSRSEMNVSTLELGDSALYLCASSLAGGGNNQPQHFGDGTRLSIL.

CDR3 DNA sequence: TGTGCCAGCAGTGGAGGGACAGGGGAGACCCAGTACTTC. Translation: CASSGGTGETQYF. The rearrangement links TRBV28 to TRBJ2-5; 9 bases match TRBD1. Trimming at V came to 5 bases and at J to 5 bases, leaving 3 bases not matched to a gene. The CDR3 is made up of 13 amino acids. Germline CDR1 reads MDHEN; CDR2 reads SYDVKM.

The rearrangement links TRBV14 to TRBJ2-1; 7 nucleotides match TRBD1. J gave up 5 bases and V 0 bases, and 4 bases lay outside the gene matches. CDR3 length: 15 residues. CDR1 SGHDN and CDR2 FVKESK come from the germline V gene. The CDR3 nucleotides are TGTGCCAGCAGCCAAGATAGGGGGCCGAACAATGAGCAGTTCTTC. Translating it yields CASSQDRGPNNEQFF.